This TCR beta chain was recovered during a study of T cell clonotyping in hematopoietic cell transplantation. The CDR3 sequence is 13 residues long. Germline CDR1 is MGHRA and CDR2 is YSYEKL. Trimming pared 0 bases from V and 6 bases from J, leaving 9 bases between. Overall study results and limits: At the given depth, recipient repertoires were over 97% de novo clonotypes. Graft donor and pretransplant recipient Inverse Simpson Index values predicted broader posttransplant TCR diversity. Cells were unsorted, so CD4 and CD8 contributions were not separated.

Assay: immunoSEQ multiplex PCR; the TCRdb copy retains only in-frame clones and omits some. Among about 69,000 clones listed, around 94% were seen once. Regarding this clone: The target antigen is unknown.

The receptor's source is a man in his fifties in good health. Some clones in this sample may be carry-over from other donors' samples. J is TRBJ2-7 and V is TRBV4-1, with D uncertain. Source material: peripheral blood mononuclear cells. The CDR3 spells CASSQDLTREQYF. The CDR3 DNA sequence: TGCGCCAGCAGCCAAGATCTGACCCGCGAGCAGTACTTC.